Sequencing of this T cell receptor beta chain was carried out in a study of Tregs in tolerant kidney transplant recipients. Study-wide background: The nonmyeloablative bone marrow transplants came from related graft donors, with transient mixed chimerism. Notes on the study in general: Some patients' samples used different primers over time, so nucleotide sequences weren't comparable.

Turning to this clone: The target antigen is unknown.

V was shortened by 6 bases and J by 2 bases, with 14 bases between the two germline ends. CDR3 length equals 14 residues. CDR1 is MDHEN and CDR2 is SYDVKM in the germline V gene. TCRdb keeps only in-frame clones here, not all; method: immunoSEQ multiplex PCR. The repertoire holds tens of thousands of clones, with approximately 85% as singletons. Here the sequenced sample was Tregs from blood, taken before the transplant. This clonotype originated in a human donor who received a combined kidney and bone marrow transplant. This chain uses TRBV28 with TRBJ2-7; possibly TRBD1 or TRBD2 for D (5 bases each). For the CDR3, the DNA is TGTGCCAGCAGGCGGGCAGGGTCCACCTACGAGCAGTACTTC. It is translated as CASRRAGSTYEQYF.